A single sample is the source of the 6 T cell receptor beta chains below, sequenced in a study of T-cell memory formation after mild COVID-19. TCRdb re-derived calls from the 5' RACE reads in MiXCR, one entry per CDR3 protein. Here the sample spans around 340,000 distinct CDR3 sequences, approximately 15% being singletons. The specimen sequenced was PBMCs or a T cell subset sorted from them (not recorded which). These receptors all stem from a man aged 18 to 30 who had mild COVID-19 (a few samples of this study predate the infection). Cell type and time point are not known.

This clonotype was seen only a few times. The V gene is TRBV5-4, the J gene TRBJ1-2, with 8 nucleotides matching TRBD1. Germline CDR1 and CDR2: SGHNT and YYREEE (reference sequence). J gave up 5 bases and V 0 bases, and 12 bases lay outside the gene matches. CDR3 length: 17 amino acids. The CDR3: CASSLGAGGGVMYGYTF. As DNA, the CDR3 is TGTGCCAGCAGCTTGGGGGCAGGGGGCGGCGTAATGTATGGCTACACCTTC.

This clonotype has a count of ten or more. This chain links TRBV12-3 or TRBV12-4 with TRBJ1-3; D call uncertain. Trimming shortened V by 3 bases and J by 0 bases, and 12 bases separated the two germline ends. The CDR3 loop spans 16 amino acids. The chain's CDR3 is CASSFSRRSSGNTIYF. The CDR3 DNA is TGTGCCAGCAGTTTTTCTCGGCGCAGCTCTGGAAACACCATATATTTT.

Here the CDR3 reads CANIGSTEAFF. CDR3 coding DNA: TGTGCCAACATAGGCAGTACTGAAGCTTTCTTT. The J gene is TRBJ1-1, the V gene TRBV12-3 or TRBV12-4; D is ambiguous. V dropped 10 bases and J dropped 5 bases, with 11 bases sitting between them. The CDR3 spans 11 residues.

The table lists this clonotype with a few counts. The rearrangement uses TRBV29-1 and TRBJ2-2, with 12 bases fitting TRBD2. The J segment lost 6 bases and the V segment lost 6 bases, leaving 2 bases of the junction unmatched. From germline, CDR1 is SQVTM and CDR2 ANQGSEA. This CDR3 is built from 13 residues. CDR3 amino acids: CSVPSGGAGELFF. The CDR3 DNA is TGCAGCGTACCTAGCGGGGGGGCCGGGGAGCTGTTTTTT.

This clonotype has at least ten counts. DNA for the CDR3: TGCAGTGCTCCTCAGGGGTCTGGAAACACCATATATTTT. Translating it yields CSAPQGSGNTIYF. This chain connects TRBV20-1 to TRBJ1-3; D may be TRBD1 (6 bases). The germline V gene has CDR1 DFQATT and CDR2 SNEGSKA (reference sequence). This CDR3 is built from 13 residues. Deletions cut 5 bases from V and 1 base from J, with 9 bases between.

The V gene is TRBV7-2, the J gene TRBJ2-4; 7 bases match TRBD1. With V trimmed by 0 bases and J by 5 bases, 1 base remained unmatched. The germline V gene has CDR1 SGHTA and CDR2 FQGNSA. The CDR3 has 14 amino acids. CDR3 residues: CASSLAGGENIQYF. The CDR3, as DNA: TGTGCCAGCAGCTTAGCAGGGGGCGAAAACATTCAGTACTTC. Filled out from reference TRBV7-2 and TRBJ2-4, the complete variable domain reads GAGVSQSPSNKVTEKGKDVELRCDPISGHTALYWYRQSLGQGLEFLIYFQGNSAPDKSGLPSDRFSAERTGGSVSTLTIQRTQQEDSAVYLCASSLAGGENIQYFGAGTRLSVL.